The entry that follows covers one T cell receptor beta chain sequence. This clone was observed a single time. The antigen this receptor binds is unknown. Within one base of it there is no much larger clone, and no base qualities were kept. A solitary read yields weak support. The library was prepared using PCR. These reads were obtained on an Illumina HiSeq 4000. High-throughput sequencing was used to profile the TCR beta-chain CDR3 region of every patient. Concerning the study's data processing: The researchers built a classifier to tell apart papillary thyroid cancer patients with distant metastasis, based on CDR3 differences among clinicopathological groups. To measure repertoire diversity the researchers used the Shannon index, while the Morisita-Horn index served to gauge how similar the tumor and blood repertoires were. Through fastp at Q25 and MiXCR, TCRdb rebuilt clones from the public reads, retaining in-frame beta chains. In this record, the V and J calls reflect TCRdb's handling and not the investigators' own analysis. The sample data list about 32,000 clones, and about 32% of these were observed just once. The top ten clonotypes cover about 15% of the sample.

This sample stems from a study of metastatic and nonmetastatic thyroid tumors (dated by TCRdb to about 2020). For context, the study as a whole: Repertoires from peripheral blood and from tumor or nodule tissue samples of malignant and benign thyroid patients were compared. The paper's findings and limits, for the study overall: TCR beta diversity was reported as significantly higher in malignant tumors than in benign nodules, in both blood and tumor samples.

No treatment had been received by any patient before thyroid surgery. Using T-cell receptor beta sequencing, the study looked back at clinical samples from patients collected from about 2011 to 2019. V is cut back by 0 bases and J by 4 bases, with 5 bases in the junction unmatched. CDR1 is given as SGHAT and CDR2 as FQDESV, both from the germline V gene (reference sequence). From the cysteine up to the phenylalanine, the CDR3 has a length of 16 residues. CDR3 DNA is the only sequence kept; it has 48 bases, read in frame from the first base. The sample comprised tumor tissue. This receptor was identified in a female donor with papillary thyroid cancer or a benign thyroid nodule (not recorded which). Some clones in this sample may be carry-over from other donors' samples. The chain joins TRBV11-1 to TRBJ2-3, with 9 bases aligning to TRBD1. The DNA is TGTGCCAGCAGCTTAGCGGGGACAGGGAAGGCAGATACGCAGTATTTT. It encodes CASSLAGTGKADTQYF.